Each of the 21 T cell receptor beta chains below was sequenced from the same sample in a study of graft-versus-host responses after intestinal transplantation. Profiled with immunoSEQ multiplex PCR; TCRdb holds only in-frame clones, not every one. The sample lists more than 100,000 clones, around 93% occurring once. Their antigens remain unidentified. Sequencing used unstimulated CD4+ T cells sorted from spleen or lymph node cells, obtained before intestinal transplant. The receptors originated from a human donor who received an intestinal transplant.

The chain employs TRBV29-1 and TRBJ1-1; no clear D. Trimming cost V 5 bases and J 0 bases, with 7 bases left between them. The CDR3 consists of 12 residues. Germline lookup yields CDR1 SQVTM and CDR2 ANQGSEA. DNA for the CDR3: TGCAGCGTTCAGCAGTTGAACACTGAAGCTTTCTTT. Translating it yields CSVQQLNTEAFF.

The chain recombines TRBV7-9 with TRBJ1-2, with D tentatively TRBD1 (6 bases). The germline V gene encodes CDR1 SEHNR and CDR2 FQNEAQ (reference sequence). This CDR3 contains 15 residues. V lost 2 bases to trimming and J lost 2 bases, with 12 bases between them. The CDR3 spells CASSLRSGGNYGYTF. The CDR3 coding sequence is TGTGCCAGCAGCTTAAGATCCGGGGGCAACTATGGCTACACCTTC. Complete variable domain (other parts from reference TRBV7-9 and TRBJ1-2): DTGVSQNPRHKITKRGQNVTFRCDPISEHNRLYWYRQTLGQGPEFLTYFQNEAQLEKSRLLSDRFSAERPKGSFSTLEIQRTEQGDSAMYLCASSLRSGGNYGYTFGSGTRLTVV.

This chain links TRBV9 with TRBJ2-1, with 7 nucleotides matching TRBD2. Germline values: CDR1 SGDLS, CDR2 YYNGEE. The CDR3 is made up of 15 amino acids. V dropped 0 bases and J dropped 2; count of bases not matched to a gene: 2. CDR3 DNA: TGTGCCAGCAGCGTAGACGGGAGGCCCTACAATGAGCAGTTCTTC. Amino acids: CASSVDGRPYNEQFF.

The CDR3 reads CASSQDKGNYGYTF. The CDR3 DNA reads TGTGCCAGCAGCCAAGATAAGGGTAACTATGGCTACACCTTC. The chain combines TRBV4-2 with TRBJ1-2, with no clear D. Trimming took 0 bases from V and 1 from J, leaving 6 bases between them. CDR3 length: 14 residues. CDR1 is LGHNA, CDR2 YNFKEQ, per germline.

The J gene is TRBJ1-1, the V gene TRBV5-8, with 7 bases aligning to TRBD1. The CDR3 length is 14 residues. Germline lookup yields CDR1 SGHTS and CDR2 YDEGEE. J was trimmed by 7 bases and V by 0 bases; bases with no gene match: 6. Written as DNA, the CDR3 is TGTGCCAGCAGCTTGGTTAGGGCAGGGGGTGAAGCTTTCTTT. As protein: CASSLVRAGGEAFF.

This chain uses TRBV19 with TRBJ1-2, with D uncertain. The CDR3 extends over 13 amino acids. Trimming took 6 bases from V and 4 from J, leaving 12 bases between them. From germline, CDR1 is LNHDA and CDR2 SQIVND (reference sequence). The CDR3, as DNA: TGTGCCAGTAGGGATCAGAATCCCTATGGCTACACCTTC. Its translation: CASRDQNPYGYTF.

This rearrangement joins TRBV25-1 to TRBJ2-3; 9 bases fit TRBD1. J was trimmed by 5 bases and V by 3 bases; bases with no gene match: 12. This CDR3 has 17 residues. CDR1 and CDR2 (germline): MGHDK, SYGVNS. The CDR3 sequence: CASSESTWDREEDTQYF. The CDR3 coding sequence is TGTGCCAGCAGTGAGAGTACTTGGGACAGGGAGGAAGATACGCAGTATTTT.

The CDR3 nucleotides are TGTGCCAGCAGTTACTTAACCGGGACCTACGAGCAGTACTTC. Protein sequence: CASSYLTGTYEQYF. This chain uses TRBV6-5 with TRBJ2-7, with TRBD2 as a possible D gene (5 bases). The ends were cut back, 1 base at V and 2 bases at J, with 9 bases in the middle. Germline loops: CDR1 MNHEY, CDR2 SVGAGI. The CDR3 is 14 amino acids.

J is TRBJ2-2 and V is TRBV13; TRBD2 aligns across 12 bases. The CDR3 is 18 residues long. Germline V lookup: CDR1 PRHDT, CDR2 FYEKMQ (reference sequence). Losses at the gene ends were 5 bases for V and 2 bases for J; bases not matched to a gene: 9. The CDR3 protein is CASSTGLAGGGNTGELFF. CDR3 sequence (DNA): TGTGCCAGCAGCACGGGACTAGCGGGCGGAGGTAACACCGGGGAGCTGTTTTTT.

J is TRBJ1-2 and V is TRBV5-4; 9 nucleotides align to TRBD1. Germline V gene lookup returns CDR1 SGHNT and CDR2 YYREEE (reference sequence). V lost 5 bases and J lost 0; bases outside the gene matches: 8. This CDR3 has 16 residues. In DNA, the CDR3 is TGTGCCAGCAGTTCCCGGACAGGGGCTTCTAACTATGGCTACACCTTC. This translates into CASSSRTGASNYGYTF.

This chain connects TRBV27 to TRBJ1-6; D is undetermined. CDR1 is MNHEY and CDR2 is SMNVEV in the germline V gene (reference sequence). This CDR3 comprises 13 residues. V gave up 3 bases and J gave up 5 bases, with 5 bases separating them. CDR3 in amino acids: CASSFRHNSPLHF. The CDR3, as DNA: TGTGCCAGCAGTTTTAGGCATAATTCACCCCTCCACTTT.

The chain recombines TRBV18 with TRBJ2-5; D gene uncertain. This CDR3 comprises 14 residues. From germline, CDR1 is KGHSH and CDR2 LQKENI. V lost 3 bases, J lost 4 bases, and 12 bases lay in between. The CDR3 reads CASSPIPPPETQYF. The CDR3 DNA sequence: TGTGCCAGCTCACCTATACCTCCACCAGAGACCCAGTACTTC.

CDR3 loop: CASSLLDKQYF. The CDR3 coding sequence is TGTGCCAGCAGTTTATTAGATAAGCAGTACTTC. This chain connects TRBV28 to TRBJ2-5; D call uncertain. The ends were cut back, 1 base at V and 11 bases at J, with 8 bases in the middle. CDR3 size: 11 residues. The germline gives CDR1 MDHEN, CDR2 SYDVKM.

This clone showed up just a few times. The chain links TRBV5-1 to TRBJ1-4; D ambiguous. Germline assignment: CDR1 SGHRS and CDR2 YFSETQ. This CDR3 spans 14 amino acids. Trimming took 2 bases from V and 4 from J, leaving 9 bases between them. The CDR3 sequence is CASSLGSGNEKLFF. The CDR3 DNA sequence: TGCGCCAGCAGCTTAGGGAGCGGTAATGAAAAACTGTTTTTT.

The CDR3 here is CASSLDPTGALNQPQHF. CDR3 DNA sequence: TGTGCCAGCAGCTTAGATCCCACAGGGGCGCTGAATCAGCCCCAGCATTTT. The chain has TRBV11-2 and TRBJ1-5; the match to TRBD1 covers 7 bases. This CDR3 comprises 17 residues. Germline V CDR1 and CDR2: SGHAT, FQNNGV. The V gene end was trimmed by 0 bases and the J gene end by 4 bases; junction bases not matched to a gene: 9.

This chain's CDR3 is CASSPGRRNTEAFF. The CDR3 DNA follows: TGTGCCAGCAGCCCAGGACGGCGGAACACTGAAGCTTTCTTT. The chain combines TRBV9 with TRBJ1-1; D ambiguous. Germline V gives CDR1 SGDLS, CDR2 YYNGEE. The germline V and J ends were trimmed by 4 bases and 1 base, with 11 bases remaining between them. The CDR3 spans 14 residues.

This clone was recorded once. The chain has TRBV7-6 and TRBJ2-7; D possibly corresponds to TRBD2 (5 bases). The CDR3 runs to 17 residues. Between the trimmed V and J ends, which lost 5 bases and 0 bases, there was a span of 20 bases. Germline V CDR1 and CDR2: SGHVS, FNYEAQ. CDR3 nucleotides: TGTGCCAGCAGCCCATCGGGAATGGGGTCATTCTCCTACGAGCAGTACTTC. Residues: CASSPSGMGSFSYEQYF.

This chain connects TRBV19 to TRBJ2-1, with D unclear. Trimming took 8 bases from V and 4 from J, leaving 6 bases between them. Germline CDR1 is LNHDA and CDR2 is SQIVND (reference sequence). This CDR3 is built from 11 residues. The CDR3 bases are TGTGCCAGTGCCCGGTACAATGAGCAGTTCTTC. The encoded protein is CASARYNEQFF.

V usage is TRBV18 and J usage is TRBJ1-1, with D maybe TRBD1 (6 bases). Germline V CDR1 and CDR2: KGHSH, LQKENI. V gave up 1 base and J gave up 5 bases, with 11 bases separating them. The CDR3 covers 14 residues. The CDR3 reads CASSPLGQGTEAFF. The CDR3 region has the DNA TGTGCCAGCTCACCACTAGGCCAGGGGACTGAAGCTTTCTTT. The entire variable domain, with the rest obtained from reference TRBV18 and TRBJ1-1, is as follows: NAGVMQNPRHLVRRRGQEARLRCSPMKGHSHVYWYRQLPEEGLKFMVYLQKENIIDESGMPKERFSAEFPKEGPSILRIQQVVRGDSAAYFCASSPLGQGTEAFFGQGTRLTVV.

V and J are TRBV5-4 and TRBJ2-5; TRBD1 agrees at 8 bases. V was pared by 1 base and J by 3 bases, with 11 bases of the junction left unmatched. The CDR3 spans 17 residues. Germline assignment: CDR1 SGHNT and CDR2 YYREEE (reference sequence). CDR3 nucleotide sequence: TGTGCCAGCAGCTTGCAACGCCTAAGGGGACAGGAAGAGACCCAGTACTTC. Translating it yields CASSLQRLRGQEETQYF.

With regard to this clone: Other DNA sequences in the sample encode the same CDR3. V and J are TRBV5-1 and TRBJ1-1; 7 bases fit TRBD1. Germline V gene lookup returns CDR1 SGHRS and CDR2 YFSETQ. After removal of 4 bases from V and 4 bases from J, the junction contained 4 bases not matched to a gene. The CDR3 covers 13 residues. The CDR3 spells CASSEGASTEAFF. CDR3 nucleotide sequence: TGCGCCAGCAGCGAGGGGGCTAGCACTGAAGCTTTCTTT. Filled out from reference TRBV5-1 and TRBJ1-1, the complete variable domain reads KAGVTQTPRYLIKTRGQQVTLSCSPISGHRSVSWYQQTPGQGLQFLFEYFSETQRNKGNFPGRFSGRQFSNSRSEMNVSTLELGDSALYLCASSEGASTEAFFGQGTRLTVV.